The 9 T cell receptor beta chains in this list originate from one sample, sequenced in a study of CD8+ T cells in alopecia areata. Treatment: oral pan-JAK inhibitor, 5-10 mg twice daily. Extraction of RNA preceded its reverse transcription into cDNA, which served as the sequencing template. TCRdb's copy holds only in-frame clones and misses some; the assay was immunoSEQ multiplex PCR. The sample consists of tens of thousands of clones, about 71% of them appearing once. The material was CD8+ T cells sorted from blood, obtained at approximately week 45, from a patient treated with tofacitinib. The receptors were sampled from a human donor with alopecia areata.

The genes are TRBV7-3 and TRBJ2-1; D may correspond to TRBD1 or TRBD2 (6 bases each). The germline V gene has CDR1 SGHTA and CDR2 FQGTGA. The CDR3 is 14 amino acids. Trimming took off 0 bases at V and 9 bases at J, with 12 bases between the two ends. The CDR3 region is CASSLTSGGGEQFF. The CDR3 region has the DNA TGTGCCAGCAGCTTAACGTCCGGGGGCGGTGAGCAGTTCTTC.

This clone was counted a single time. The rearrangement links TRBV7-2 to TRBJ2-7; D might be TRBD1 (5 bases). Trimming cost V 2 bases and J 0 bases, with 11 bases left between them. CDR3 length: 15 amino acids. Germline assignment: CDR1 SGHTA and CDR2 FQGNSA. The CDR3 here is CASSLYWGPSYEQYF. The CDR3 DNA follows: TGTGCCAGCAGCTTATATTGGGGCCCCTCCTACGAGCAGTACTTC.

The rearrangement links TRBV6-6 to TRBJ1-2; TRBD1 is a possible D gene (5 bases). With 5 bases removed from V and 6 bases from J, the gap between germline ends came to 13 bases. Germline V CDR1 and CDR2: MNHNY, SVGAGI (reference sequence). This CDR3 has 13 residues. CDR3 sequence reads: CASSTGGRDGYTF. The CDR3 bases are TGTGCCAGCAGTACTGGGGGTCGGGATGGCTACACCTTC.

This clone was counted between two and nine times. The rearrangement links TRBV4-3 to TRBJ1-2, with D possibly matching TRBD1 (6 bases). Germline CDR1 LGHNA, CDR2 YSLEER. The CDR3 has 15 amino acids. V lost 3 bases to trimming and J lost 7 bases, with 18 bases between them. The CDR3 DNA follows: TGCGCCAGCAGCCAGGATACTACAGGGTCTGGTGGCTACACCTTC. Amino acids: CASSQDTTGSGGYTF.

V usage is TRBV12-5 and J usage is TRBJ2-1; a weak D match, TRBD1 (8 bases). V gave up 6 bases and J gave up 9 bases, with 15 bases separating them. The CDR3 runs 13 residues. From germline, CDR1 is LGHNT and CDR2 FRNRAP. The CDR3 nucleotides are TGTGCTAGTGGACTGACAGGGGAGGGTGAGCAGTTCTTC. Its translation is CASGLTGEGEQFF. Combining the CDR3 with reference TRBV12-5 and TRBJ2-1 gives the whole variable domain DARVTQTPRHKVTEMGQEVTMRCQPILGHNTVFWYRQTMMQGLELLAYFRNRAPLDDSGMPKDRFSAEMPDATLATLKIQPSEPRDSAVYFCASGLTGEGEQFFGPGTRLTVL.

This chain joins TRBV30 and TRBJ2-1, with D perhaps TRBD2 (6 bases). The CDR3 contains 13 residues. Trimming cost V 5 bases and J 7 bases, with 15 bases left between them. The germline gives CDR1 GTSNPN, CDR2 SVGIG (reference sequence). CDR3 DNA: TGTGCCTGGGACGCCGGGACTCGTAATGAGCAGTTCTTC. This gives the protein CAWDAGTRNEQFF.

The chain has TRBV13 and TRBJ2-7, with unresolved D. This CDR3 region has 13 residues. Germline-derived CDR1 and CDR2 are PRHDT and FYEKMQ (reference sequence). V was trimmed by 3 bases and J by 4 bases, leaving 10 bases between them. CDR3 in amino acids: CASSFNMGYEQYF. In DNA, the CDR3 is TGTGCCAGCAGCTTCAATATGGGATACGAGCAGTACTTC.

The chain has TRBV29-1 and TRBJ2-1; tentatively, D is TRBD2 (7 bases). Germline CDR1 SQVTM, CDR2 ANQGSEA. The CDR3 is 16 residues long. V dropped 6 bases and J dropped 0 bases, with 18 bases sitting between them. DNA of the CDR3: TGCAGCGTCGTGGGGCCAGCGGGACACTCCTACAATGAGCAGTTCTTC. Protein: CSVVGPAGHSYNEQFF.

The chain combines TRBV2 with TRBJ2-1, with 13 bases identical to TRBD2. Germline values: CDR1 SNHLY, CDR2 FYNNEI. The CDR3 extends over 15 amino acids. J gave up 8 bases and V 4 bases, and 5 bases lay outside the gene matches. The CDR3 coding sequence is TGTGCCAGCAGTGTGGGTGGGACTAGCGGGGATGAGCAGTTCTTC. Protein: CASSVGGTSGDEQFF.